Following are 4 T cell receptor beta chains from one sample sequenced in a study of blood T cells in healthy people across ages. A sample-barcoded 5' primer and a J-beta primer mix were used in a second PCR of roughly 7 to 11 cycles. TCRdb independently ran MiXCR on the 5' RACE reads; one entry per CDR3 protein. Among over 1,500,000 distinct CDR3 sequences listed, 49% were seen once. Material: blood. The origin of the receptors is a woman aged 40 to 55 in good health.

This chain uses TRBV5-1 with TRBJ2-5; no reliable D call. With 4 bases removed from V and 8 bases from J, the gap between germline ends came to 9 bases. Germline V gene data show CDR1 as SGHRS and CDR2 as YFSETQ. The length of the CDR3 is 11 residues. CDR3 DNA: TGCGCCAGCAGCACAGAAGGTACCCAGTACTTC. Translation gives CASSTEGTQYF.

This chain uses TRBV2 with TRBJ2-7; unclear D gene. Per germline, CDR1 SNHLY and CDR2 FYNNEI. V gave up 4 bases and J gave up 3 bases, with 10 bases separating them. CDR3 length: 13 residues. As DNA, the CDR3 is TGTGCCAGCAGTGGGTTGGTGATCTACGAGCAGTACTTC. Its protein is CASSGLVIYEQYF.

The chain carries TRBV4-3 and TRBJ2-7; D perhaps matches TRBD2 (6 bases). The V gene lost 4 bases and the J gene lost 2 bases, with 21 bases spanning the gap. In germline, CDR1 is LGHNA, CDR2 YSLEER. This CDR3 is 17 amino acids long. The CDR3 reads CASSPTKIGGAAYEQYF. In DNA, the CDR3 is TGCGCCAGCAGCCCCACTAAGATTGGCGGGGCCGCCTACGAGCAGTACTTC.

The gene calls are TRBV27 and TRBJ2-7; TRBD1 might be the D (5 bases). Trimming left V 6 bases short and J 0 bases short, with 18 bases between. Germline V CDR1 and CDR2: MNHEY, SMNVEV (reference sequence). This CDR3 has 16 residues. The CDR3 DNA is TGTGCCAGCAGGAACTATGGCAGGGAAAGCTCCTACGAGCAGTACTTC. Its translation: CASRNYGRESSYEQYF.